The rows below give T cell receptor beta chains drawn from one sample of a study of sequential checkpoint blockade in melanoma. Clones were read by immunoSEQ multiplex PCR, and TCRdb kept only the in-frame ones, dropping some. The sample contains approximately 10,000 clones, approximately 81% of which appear only once. Sequenced material: CD8+ T cells sorted from blood (inferred from file names), taken from a patient given nivolumab and ipilimumab in sequence. Receptors were obtained from a human donor with melanoma. CDR3s include the opening cysteine and the closing phenylalanine or tryptophan.

v_gene: TRBV9; CDR3aa: CASSVDGGGAKNIQYF
v_gene: TRBV6-5; CDR3aa: CASRDDDRATYEQYF
v_gene: TRBV29-1; CDR3aa: CSVASGSGNTIYF
v_gene: TRBV4-1; CDR3aa: CASSQGGRGTEAFF
v_gene: TRBV28; CDR3aa: CASSLKPGLAGDSQYF
v_gene: TRBV4-1; CDR3aa: CASSATGGSAGELFF
v_gene: TRBV9; CDR3aa: CASSDADTPTYYYGYTF
v_gene: TRBV28; CDR3aa: CASSFPGQSYSGNTIYF
v_gene: TRBV2; CDR3aa: CASSSGGPYEQYF
v_gene: TRBV19; CDR3aa: CASSIPGNRYEQYF
v_gene: TRBV4-2; CDR3aa: CASSPGGTQYF
v_gene: TRBV9; CDR3aa: CASSARQVYDHNEQFF
v_gene: TRBV2; CDR3aa: CASSEKANAEQYF
v_gene: TRBV30; CDR3aa: CACIVANTGELFF
v_gene: TRBV29-1; CDR3aa: CSVERIAGDYNEQFF
v_gene: TRBV29-1; CDR3aa: CSVVHLSRGNYEQYF
v_gene: TRBV29-1; CDR3aa: CSVDIAGKSYNEQFF
v_gene: TRBV9; CDR3aa: CASSVGLAGGLYQETQYF
v_gene: TRBV7-8; CDR3aa: CASSLVGSSYEQYF
v_gene: TRBV2; CDR3aa: CASSGQGRNSPLHF
v_gene: TRBV7-9; CDR3aa: CASSIVTGDYGYTF
v_gene: TRBV11-1; CDR3aa: CASRPTGGGQETQYF